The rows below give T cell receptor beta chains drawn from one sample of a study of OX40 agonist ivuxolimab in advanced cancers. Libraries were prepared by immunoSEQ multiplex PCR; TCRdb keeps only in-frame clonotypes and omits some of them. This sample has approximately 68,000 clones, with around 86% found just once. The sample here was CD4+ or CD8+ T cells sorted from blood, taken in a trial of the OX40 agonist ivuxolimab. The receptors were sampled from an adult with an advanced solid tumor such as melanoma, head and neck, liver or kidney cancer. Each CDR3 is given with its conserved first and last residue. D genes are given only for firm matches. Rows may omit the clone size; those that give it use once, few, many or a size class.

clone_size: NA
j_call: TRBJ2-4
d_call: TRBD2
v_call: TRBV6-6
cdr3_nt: TGTGCCAGCCTTGGGACTAGCGGTCATGAAAACATTCAGTACTTC
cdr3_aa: CASLGTSGHENIQYF

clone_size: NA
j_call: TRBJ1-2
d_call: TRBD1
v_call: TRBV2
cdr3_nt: TGTGCCAGCAGTGAAGTCCCGTCGACAGGGGTCGTCTATGGCTACACCTTC
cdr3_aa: CASSEVPSTGVVYGYTF

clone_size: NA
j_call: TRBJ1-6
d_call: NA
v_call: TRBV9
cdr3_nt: TGTGCCAGCAGCGAGACAGAGGGACCGGGATTTGGATCACCCCTCCACTTT
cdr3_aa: CASSETEGPGFGSPLHF

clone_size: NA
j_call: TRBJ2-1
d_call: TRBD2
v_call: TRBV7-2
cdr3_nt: TGTGCCAGCAGCCCTCTGCTGCGGGGGGGATACAATGAGCAGTTCTTC
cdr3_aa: CASSPLLRGGYNEQFF

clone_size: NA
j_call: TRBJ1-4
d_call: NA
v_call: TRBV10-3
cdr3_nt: TGTGCCATCAGTGAGGTAAACAGCGCAAATGAAAAACTGTTTTTT
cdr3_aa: CAISEVNSANEKLFF

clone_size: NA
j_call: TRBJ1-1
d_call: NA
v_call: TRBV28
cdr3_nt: TGTGCCAGCAGTTTAACCATAACAGTGAACACTGAAGCTTTCTTT
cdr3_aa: CASSLTITVNTEAFF

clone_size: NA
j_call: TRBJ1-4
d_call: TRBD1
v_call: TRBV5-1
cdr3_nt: TGCGCCAGCAGCCAGACAGGGGATAATGAAAAACTGTTTTTT
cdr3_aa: CASSQTGDNEKLFF

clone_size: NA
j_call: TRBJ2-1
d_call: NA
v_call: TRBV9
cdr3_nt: TGTGCCAGCAGCGTAGCTAGGGGCGCCTACAATGAGCAGTTCTTC
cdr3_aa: CASSVARGAYNEQFF

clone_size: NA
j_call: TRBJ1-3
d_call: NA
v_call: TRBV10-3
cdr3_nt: TGTGCCATCAGTGAGTCGGGCAGGGGCGGCGGAAACACCATATATTTT
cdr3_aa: CAISESGRGGGNTIYF

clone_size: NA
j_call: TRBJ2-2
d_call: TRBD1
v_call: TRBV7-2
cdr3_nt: TGTGCCAGCAAAGGGACAGGGGGGACCGGGGAGCTGTTTTTT
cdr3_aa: CASKGTGGTGELFF

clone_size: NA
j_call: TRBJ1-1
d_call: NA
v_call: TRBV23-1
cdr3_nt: TGCGCCAGCAGTCCTGGGGACACTGAAGCTTTCTTT
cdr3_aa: CASSPGDTEAFF

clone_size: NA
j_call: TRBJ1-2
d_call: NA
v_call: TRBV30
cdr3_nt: TGTGCCTGGATTTCGGCAGGGTCGATGGGTGGCTACACCTTC
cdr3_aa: CAWISAGSMGGYTF

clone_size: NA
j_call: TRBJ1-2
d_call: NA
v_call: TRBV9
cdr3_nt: TGTGCCAGCAGCGGCCAGGGATCCCCTAACTATGGCTACACCTTC
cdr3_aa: CASSGQGSPNYGYTF

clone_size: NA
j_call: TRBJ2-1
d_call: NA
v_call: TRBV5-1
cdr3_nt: TGCGCCAGCAGCTTGGGCGGAGCGCCTGATTACAATGAGCAGTTCTTC
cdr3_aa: CASSLGGAPDYNEQFF

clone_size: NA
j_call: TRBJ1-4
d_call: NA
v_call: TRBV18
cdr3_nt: TGTGCCAGCTCACCAGGGAACCCTCAGCTCGAAAAACTGTTTTTT
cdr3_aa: CASSPGNPQLEKLFF

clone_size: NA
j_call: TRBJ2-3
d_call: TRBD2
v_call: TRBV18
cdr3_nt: TGTGCCAGCTCACCACTAGCGGGAGGGAGCACAGATACGCAGTATTTT
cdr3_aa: CASSPLAGGSTDTQYF

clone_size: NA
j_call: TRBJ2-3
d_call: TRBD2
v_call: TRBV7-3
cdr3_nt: TGTGCCAGCAGCTCCACTAGCGGGGGGGCTTTGGATACGCAGTATTTT
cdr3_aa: CASSSTSGGALDTQYF

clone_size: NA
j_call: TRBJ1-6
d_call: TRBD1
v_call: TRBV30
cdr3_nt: TGTGCCTGGAGGGTGACAGGGGTTTATAATTCACCCCTCCACTTT
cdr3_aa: CAWRVTGVYNSPLHF

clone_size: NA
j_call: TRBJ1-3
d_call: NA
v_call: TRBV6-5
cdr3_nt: TGTGCCAGCAGTTACTCAGGGGTGTCTGGAAACACCATATATTTT
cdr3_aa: CASSYSGVSGNTIYF

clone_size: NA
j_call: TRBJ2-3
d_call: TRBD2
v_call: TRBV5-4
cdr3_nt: TGTGCCAGCAGTCGGACTAGCGGGGGCACAGATACGCAGTATTTT
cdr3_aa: CASSRTSGGTDTQYF

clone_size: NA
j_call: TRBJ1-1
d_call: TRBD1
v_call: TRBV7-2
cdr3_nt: TGTGCCAGCAGCTCTAAACAGGGGGCTGGCACTGAAGCTTTCTTT
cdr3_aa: CASSSKQGAGTEAFF

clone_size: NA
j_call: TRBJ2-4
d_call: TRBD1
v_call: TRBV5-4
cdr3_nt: TGTGCCAGCAGCTTGGGCGGGACAGGAGTTACCAAAAACATTCAGTACTTC
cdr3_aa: CASSLGGTGVTKNIQYF

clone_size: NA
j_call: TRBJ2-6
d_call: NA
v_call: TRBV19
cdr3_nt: TGTGCCACCTCGGATTGGGATTTCAACGTCCTGACTTTC
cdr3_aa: CATSDWDFNVLTF

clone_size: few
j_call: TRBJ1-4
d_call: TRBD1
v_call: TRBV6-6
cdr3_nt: TGTGCCAGCAGTTATAAGGGGGCCGGTGAAAAACTGTTTTTT
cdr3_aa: CASSYKGAGEKLFF

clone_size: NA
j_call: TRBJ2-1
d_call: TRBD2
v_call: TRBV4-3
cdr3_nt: TGCGCCAGCAGCCAGATAGCGGGGGGGCCTTTCGAGCAGTTCTTC
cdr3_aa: CASSQIAGGPFEQFF

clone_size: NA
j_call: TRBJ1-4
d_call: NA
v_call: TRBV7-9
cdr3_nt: TGTGCCAGCAGCTTAGGGGGATTTAATGAAAAACTGTTTTTT
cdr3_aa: CASSLGGFNEKLFF

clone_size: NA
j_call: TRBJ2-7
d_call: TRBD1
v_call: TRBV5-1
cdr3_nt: TGCGCCAGCAGCTCCATACAGGGGGCGGGCGAGCAGTACTTC
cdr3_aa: CASSSIQGAGEQYF

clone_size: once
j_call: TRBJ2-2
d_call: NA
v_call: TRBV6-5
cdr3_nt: TGTGCCAGCAGCAACAGACTAGCGAACACCGGGGAGCTGTTTTTT
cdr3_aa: CASSNRLANTGELFF

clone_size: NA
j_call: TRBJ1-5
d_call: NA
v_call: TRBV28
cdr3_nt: TGTGCCAGCAGTCGACCTTATAGCAATCAGCCCCAGCATTTT
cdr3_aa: CASSRPYSNQPQHF

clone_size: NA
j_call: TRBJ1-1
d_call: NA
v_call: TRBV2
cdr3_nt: TGTGCCAGCAGTGGTGTAGTGAACACTGAAGCTTTCTTT
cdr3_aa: CASSGVVNTEAFF

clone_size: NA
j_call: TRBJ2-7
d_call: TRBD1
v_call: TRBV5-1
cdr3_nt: TGCGCCAGCAGTTCGGGACAGGGGACATCCTACGAGCAGTACTTC
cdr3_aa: CASSSGQGTSYEQYF

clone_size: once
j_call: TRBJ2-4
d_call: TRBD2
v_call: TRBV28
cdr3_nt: TGTGCCAGCAGGGAACAGGGCGGGAGGGCCAAAAACATTCAGTACTTC
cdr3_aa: CASREQGGRAKNIQYF

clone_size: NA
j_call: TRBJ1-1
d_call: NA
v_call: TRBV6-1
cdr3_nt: TGTGCCAGCAGTACCCGAGGGATGGGGGGGACTGAAGCTTTCTTT
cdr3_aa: CASSTRGMGGTEAFF

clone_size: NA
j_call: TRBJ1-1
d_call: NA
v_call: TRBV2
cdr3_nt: TGTGCCAGCAGTGAAAGGCGTATGGAGATGAACACTGAAGCTTTCTTT
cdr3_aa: CASSERRMEMNTEAFF

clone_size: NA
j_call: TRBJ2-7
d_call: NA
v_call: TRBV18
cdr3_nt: TGTGCCAGCTCACCAGGGCTGGTTGACGAGCAGTACTTC
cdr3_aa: CASSPGLVDEQYF

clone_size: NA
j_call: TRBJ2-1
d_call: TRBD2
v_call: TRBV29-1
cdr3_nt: TGCAGCGTTGACACTAGCGGGAGCTACAATGAGCAGTTCTTC
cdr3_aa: CSVDTSGSYNEQFF

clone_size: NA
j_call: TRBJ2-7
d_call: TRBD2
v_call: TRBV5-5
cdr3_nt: TGTGCCAGCAGGCGGGAGTCGTTGGACGAGCAGTACTTC
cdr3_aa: CASRRESLDEQYF

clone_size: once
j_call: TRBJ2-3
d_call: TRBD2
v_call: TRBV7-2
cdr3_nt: TGTGCCAGCAGCTTAAGTCGGGGGGGCGCAGATACGCAGTATTTT
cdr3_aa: CASSLSRGGADTQYF

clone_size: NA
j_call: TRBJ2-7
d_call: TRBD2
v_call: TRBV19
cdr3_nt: TGTGCCAGTACCCGTAGCGGGAGGGCCTCCGACGAGCAGTACTTC
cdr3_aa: CASTRSGRASDEQYF

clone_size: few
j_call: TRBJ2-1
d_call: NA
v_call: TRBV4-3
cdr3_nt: TGCGCCAGCAGCCAGGGGCGGGGCAATGAGCAGTTCTTC
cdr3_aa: CASSQGRGNEQFF

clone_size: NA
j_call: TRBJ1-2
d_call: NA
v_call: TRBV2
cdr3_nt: TGTGCCAGCAGGGATGACAGCTATGGCTACACCTTC
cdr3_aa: CASRDDSYGYTF

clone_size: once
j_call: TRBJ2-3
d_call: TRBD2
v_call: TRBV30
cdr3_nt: TGTGCCAGCTCAGGACTAGCGGATGGCACAGATACGCAGTATTTT
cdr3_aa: CASSGLADGTDTQYF

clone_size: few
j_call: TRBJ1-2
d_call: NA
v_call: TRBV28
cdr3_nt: TGTGCCAGCAGTCTTTTAAGCTATGGCTACACCTTC
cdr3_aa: CASSLLSYGYTF

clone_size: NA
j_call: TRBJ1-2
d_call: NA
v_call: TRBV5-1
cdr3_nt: TGCGCCAGCAGCTTACAGGGCAGGGGCTACACCTTC
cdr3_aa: CASSLQGRGYTF

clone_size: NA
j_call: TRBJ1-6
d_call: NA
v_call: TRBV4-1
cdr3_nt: TGCGCCAGCAGCCAAGAATTCTTTGGGGGGTTTTCACCCCTCCACTTT
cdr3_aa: CASSQEFFGGFSPLHF

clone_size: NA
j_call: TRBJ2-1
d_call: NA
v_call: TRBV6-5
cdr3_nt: TGTGCCAGCAGTTACCTGTCCGGAGGTGAGCAGTTCTTC
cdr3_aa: CASSYLSGGEQFF

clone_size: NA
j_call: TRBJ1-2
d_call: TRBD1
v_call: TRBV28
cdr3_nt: TGTGCCAGCAGTTCGCAACCCGGAGGGGGCCTTTCTCTTGGCTACACCTTC
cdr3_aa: CASSSQPGGGLSLGYTF

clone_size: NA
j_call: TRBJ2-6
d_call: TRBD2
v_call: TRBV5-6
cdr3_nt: TGTGCCAGCAGCCGCTGGGGGGGCTCTGGGGCCAACGTCCTGACTTTC
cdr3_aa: CASSRWGGSGANVLTF

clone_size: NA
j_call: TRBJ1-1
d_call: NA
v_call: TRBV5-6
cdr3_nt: TGTGCCAGCAGCTTGGAGCCGGGGCTTGAAGCTTTCTTT
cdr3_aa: CASSLEPGLEAFF

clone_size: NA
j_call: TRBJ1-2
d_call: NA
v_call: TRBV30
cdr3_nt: TGTGCCTGGACTCCAGGAGACTATGGCTACACCTTC
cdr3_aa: CAWTPGDYGYTF

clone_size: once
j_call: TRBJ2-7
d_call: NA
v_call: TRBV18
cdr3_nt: TGTGCCAGCTCACCACAAAACGAGCAGTACTTC
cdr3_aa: CASSPQNEQYF

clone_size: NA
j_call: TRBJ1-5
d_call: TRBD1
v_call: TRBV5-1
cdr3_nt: TGCGCCAGCAGCTGGGGGGACAGGGGCGATCCCCAGCATTTT
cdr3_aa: CASSWGDRGDPQHF

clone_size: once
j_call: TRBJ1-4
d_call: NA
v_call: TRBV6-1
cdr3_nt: TGTGCCAGCAGTGATCGGTGGCTGGGAACTAATGAAAAACTGTTTTTT
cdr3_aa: CASSDRWLGTNEKLFF